This note documents a single T cell receptor (beta chain) sequence. This specimen belongs to a study of early T cells in non-severe SARS-CoV-2 infection. MiXCR, applied by TCRdb to the 5' RACE reads, yields one record per CDR3 protein. Counted here are about 77,000 distinct CDR3 sequences, more than 7.5% occurring once; the ten biggest clones make up 4.8%. Sequencing input: whole blood. The sequence was obtained from an adult who was a healthcare worker with PCR-confirmed SARS-CoV-2 infection or an uninfected control (not recorded which).

The CDR3 DNA follows: TGCAGTGCTAGAACAGGGGCGATCCAAGAGACCCAGTACTTC. Encoded protein: CSARTGAIQETQYF. This rearrangement joins TRBV20-1 to TRBJ2-5; 7 bases agree with TRBD1. This CDR3 spans 14 amino acids. Trimming at V came to 2 bases and at J to 1 base, leaving 4 bases not matched to a gene. Germline V gene sequence: CDR1 DFQATT, CDR2 SNEGSKA (reference sequence).